The 30 T cell receptor beta chains in this list originate from one sample, sequenced in a study of shared clonotypes between healthy human individuals (TCRdb year 2020). To prepare the library, the immunoSEQ multiplex PCR assay was applied. In its TCRdb copy, this immuneACCESS table keeps in-frame sequences only and misses some clones. Where compared with another copy, unresolved V genes explain less than half of these, and the others have no known cause. The sample table records 2 million to 3 million clones; approximately 93% of these occur just once. Around 0.4% of the sample is in the top ten clones. Source material: naive CD4+ T cells from PBMCs. The cell subset or site label corresponds to: CD45RA+ positively selected. The receptors shown here come from a man between 18 and 35 years old in good health. Some clones in this sample may be carry-over from other donors' samples.

This clone was seen once. Other DNA sequences in this sample translate to the same CDR3. The V and J genes are TRBV29-1 and TRBJ2-2; D gene uncertain. Germline CDR1 and CDR2: SQVTM and ANQGSEA. Trimming took 6 bases from V and 2 from J, leaving 7 bases between them. This CDR3 is built from 12 residues. Written as DNA, the CDR3 is TGCAGCGTCGAGGTCAACACCGGGGAGCTGTTTTTT. It translates to CSVEVNTGELFF.

J is TRBJ2-1 and V is TRBV5-1, with TRBD2 matching 11 bases. Germline V gives CDR1 SGHRS, CDR2 YFSETQ. With V trimmed by 2 bases and J by 14 bases, 12 bases remained unmatched. CDR3 length: 15 amino acids. CDR3: CASSFLAGGPKDEFF. As DNA, the CDR3 is TGCGCCAGCAGCTTTCTAGCGGGAGGCCCGAAAGACGAGTTCTTC.

The chain couples TRBV30 to TRBJ1-3; D gene uncertain. V lost 3 bases and J 0 bases, leaving 9 bases between the germline ends. Germline V gives CDR1 GTSNPN, CDR2 SVGIG (reference sequence). The CDR3 contains 14 residues. DNA of the CDR3: TGTGCCTGGAGCTCTAAGAGCTCTGGAAACACCATATATTTT. It encodes CAWSSKSSGNTIYF.

The chain carries TRBV4-3 and TRBJ1-1; D might be TRBD1 (5 bases). V dropped 0 bases and J dropped 1 base, with 6 bases sitting between them. This CDR3 is 14 amino acids long. Germline values: CDR1 LGHNA, CDR2 YSLEER. The CDR3 region has the DNA TGCGCCAGCAGCCAAGAGGGACGGAACACTGAAGCTTTCTTT. Protein: CASSQEGRNTEAFF.

CDR3: CAISGNDGSYEQYF. CDR3 nucleotides: TGTGCCATCAGCGGAAACGACGGAAGCTACGAGCAGTACTTC. The chain joins TRBV10-3 to TRBJ2-7, with D unresolved. The CDR3 has 14 residues. The germline gives CDR1 ENHRY, CDR2 SYGVKD. Trimming pared 6 bases from V and 3 bases from J, leaving 15 bases between.

J is TRBJ1-2 and V is TRBV28; perhaps TRBD1 as D (6 bases). The CDR3 is made up of 14 amino acids. The germline V and J ends were trimmed by 6 bases and 8 bases, with 19 bases remaining between them. Per germline, CDR1 MDHEN and CDR2 SYDVKM. CDR3 DNA sequence: TGTGCCAGCAGCCCTCAGTTGGGGGCGCGGGGCTACACCTTC. This codes for CASSPQLGARGYTF.

J is TRBJ2-7 and V is TRBV11-1; 7 bases are a match to TRBD1. CDR1 SGHAT and CDR2 FQDESV come from the germline V gene (reference sequence). V shed 6 bases and J 1 base; nucleotides not matched to a gene: 9. CDR3 length: 15 amino acids. The CDR3 DNA reads as TGTGCCAGCAGACGGGACAGCCAACCATCCTACGAGCAGTACTTC. Amino acid sequence: CASRRDSQPSYEQYF.

V gene TRBV6-5 combines with J gene TRBJ1-5; D not certain. The germline V gene encodes CDR1 MNHEY and CDR2 SVGAGI. V was cut by 3 bases and J by 1 base, with 10 bases left in between. The CDR3 extends over 15 amino acids. CDR3 sequence (DNA): TGTGCCAGCAGTTATGACGGCTTAAGCAATCAGCCCCAGCATTTT. It codes for CASSYDGLSNQPQHF.

This chain uses TRBV6-5 with TRBJ2-1; unclear D gene. Trimming pared 3 bases from V and 2 bases from J, leaving 11 bases between. The CDR3 extends over 15 amino acids. Germline CDR1 reads MNHEY; CDR2 reads SVGAGI. The CDR3 sequence is CASSYFAVAYNEQFF. The CDR3 DNA is TGTGCCAGCAGTTATTTTGCGGTAGCCTACAATGAGCAGTTCTTC.

This chain connects TRBV7-9 to TRBJ1-5; D gene uncertain. The CDR3 extends over 13 amino acids. Germline V lookup: CDR1 SEHNR, CDR2 FQNEAQ (reference sequence). V shed 5 bases and J shed 6 bases, with 11 bases lying between them. The CDR3 reads CASSLGRSQPQHF. CDR3 sequence (DNA): TGTGCCAGCAGCCTTGGGCGTTCTCAGCCCCAGCATTTT.

The chain recombines TRBV6-1 with TRBJ1-5, with a tentative D call TRBD1 (6 bases). CDR1 is MNHNS and CDR2 is SASEGT in the germline V gene. The CDR3 is 15 residues long. V was trimmed by 11 bases and J by 1 base, leaving 18 bases between them. The DNA of the CDR3 is TGTGCCGGGGGGCGGTTCAGGGACAGCAATCAGCCCCAGCATTTT. Its translation is CAGGRFRDSNQPQHF.

The rearrangement links TRBV7-8 to TRBJ1-5; D gene unclear. CDR3 size: 16 residues. Germline values: CDR1 SGHVS, CDR2 FQNEAQ. The V end was cut by 1 base, the J end by 4 bases, with 14 bases between. CDR3 loop: CASSLEGVGINQPQHF. In DNA, the CDR3 is TGTGCCAGCAGCTTAGAGGGAGTGGGGATTAATCAGCCCCAGCATTTT.

The chain couples TRBV6-6 to TRBJ2-7; 8 bases are shared with TRBD1. This CDR3 spans 15 amino acids. Trimming cost V 5 bases and J 3 bases; bases outside gene matches: 9. Germline CDR1 reads MNHNY; CDR2 reads SVGAGI (reference sequence). The CDR3 DNA is TGTGCCAGCAGTAACGGACAGGGCCTCATCTACGAGCAGTACTTC. It encodes CASSNGQGLIYEQYF.

The V and J genes are TRBV19 and TRBJ2-5; 9 nucleotides match TRBD1. Losses at the gene ends were 3 bases for V and 2 bases for J; bases not matched to a gene: 7. CDR3 length: 16 residues. Germline V gene data show CDR1 as LNHDA and CDR2 as SQIVND (reference sequence). The CDR3 bases are TGTGCCAGTAGTATCCGGCCAGGGACAGGGCAAGAGACCCAGTACTTC. As protein: CASSIRPGTGQETQYF.

CDR3 protein: CASSLRGGSTDTQYF. In DNA form, the CDR3 reads TGTGCCAGCTCACTGCGAGGGGGGAGCACAGATACGCAGTATTTT. The V gene is TRBV18, the J gene TRBJ2-3; D possibly matches TRBD1 or TRBD2 (6 bases each). CDR3 length: 15 amino acids. The V gene's germline CDR1 is KGHSH and CDR2 LQKENI. V lost 4 bases, J lost 0 bases, and 11 bases lay in between. The entire variable domain, with the rest obtained from reference TRBV18 and TRBJ2-3, is as follows: NAGVMQNPRHLVRRRGQEARLRCSPMKGHSHVYWYRQLPEEGLKFMVYLQKENIIDESGMPKERFSAEFPKEGPSILRIQQVVRGDSAAYFCASSLRGGSTDTQYFGPGTRLTVL.

The rearrangement uses TRBV5-4 and TRBJ1-1; D uncertain. CDR1 is SGHNT and CDR2 is YYREEE in the germline V gene (reference sequence). The CDR3 is 13 amino acids. The V and J ends lost 4 bases and 4 bases respectively, with 11 bases between them. CDR3 sequence reads: CASSRVLGTEAFF. The CDR3 DNA reads as TGTGCCAGCAGCCGAGTCCTGGGCACTGAAGCTTTCTTT.

The chain combines TRBV7-3 with TRBJ2-7, with 12 bases aligning to TRBD2. Germline CDR1 is SGHTA and CDR2 is FQGTGA. V dropped 4 bases and J dropped 2; count of bases not matched to a gene: 3. There are 15 residues in the CDR3. The CDR3 sequence is CASSSGLAGTYEQYF. The CDR3 DNA reads as TGTGCCAGCAGCTCAGGACTAGCGGGGACCTACGAGCAGTACTTC.

This clone was seen a handful of times. V usage is TRBV28 and J usage is TRBJ1-3; maybe TRBD1 (5 bases). The CDR3 totals 14 residues. The germline gives CDR1 MDHEN, CDR2 SYDVKM. The V gene lost 7 bases and the J gene lost 2 bases, with 12 bases spanning the gap. The CDR3, as DNA: TGTGCCAGCACGCTATGGGGGGCTGGAAACACCATATATTTT. This sequence encodes CASTLWGAGNTIYF.

The chain links TRBV7-9 to TRBJ2-2; tentative D call: TRBD2 (5 bases). The ends were cut back, 2 bases at V and 4 bases at J, with 23 bases in the middle. The germline V gene has CDR1 SEHNR and CDR2 FQNEAQ (reference sequence). The CDR3 has 19 amino acids. The CDR3 spells CASSLSLETGARGTGELFF. CDR3 bases: TGTGCCAGCAGCTTAAGTCTGGAAACCGGTGCCCGGGGCACCGGGGAGCTGTTTTTT. The full variable domain, completed using reference TRBV7-9 and TRBJ2-2, is DTGVSQNPRHKITKRGQNVTFRCDPISEHNRLYWYRQTLGQGPEFLTYFQNEAQLEKSRLLSDRFSAERPKGSFSTLEIQRTEQGDSAMYLCASSLSLETGARGTGELFFGEGSRLTVL.

The chain joins TRBV6-5 to TRBJ2-7; D uncertain. Germline lookup yields CDR1 MNHEY and CDR2 SVGAGI. The CDR3 totals 13 residues. V was trimmed by 6 bases and J by 5 bases, leaving 14 bases between them. The CDR3 spells CASSPELRHEQYF. The CDR3 bases are TGTGCCAGCAGCCCGGAATTGCGCCACGAGCAGTACTTC.

V gene TRBV18 combines with J gene TRBJ2-3; the D call may be TRBD1 or TRBD2 (6 bases each). CDR3 size: 16 residues. Trimming removed 8 bases at V and 3 bases at J, with 21 bases between. Looked up from germline, CDR1 is KGHSH and CDR2 is LQKENI. CDR3 region: CASKPPGGRVTDTQYF. As DNA, the CDR3 is TGTGCCAGCAAACCCCCCGGGGGCAGGGTGACAGATACGCAGTATTTT.

The V call is TRBV28, the J call TRBJ2-1; 9 bases align to TRBD2. V lost 5 bases to trimming and J lost 4 bases; unmatched junction nucleotides: 9. There are 16 residues in the CDR3. In germline, CDR1 is MDHEN, CDR2 SYDVKM. This chain's CDR3 is CASSPPLAGKYNEQFF. In nucleotides, the CDR3 is TGTGCCAGCAGTCCCCCTCTAGCGGGGAAGTACAATGAGCAGTTCTTC.

This clone was counted between two and nine times. The chain couples TRBV28 to TRBJ1-1; TRBD1 matches at 8 bases. Germline V gene lookup returns CDR1 MDHEN and CDR2 SYDVKM. V lost 8 bases and J lost 4; bases outside the gene matches: 9. The CDR3 runs to 14 residues. The CDR3 reads CASRKQDRATEAFF. CDR3 coding DNA: TGTGCCAGCCGCAAACAGGACAGGGCCACTGAAGCTTTCTTT.

V gene TRBV28 combines with J gene TRBJ2-3; D might be TRBD1 (5 bases). The CDR3 contains 13 residues. Germline V lookup: CDR1 MDHEN, CDR2 SYDVKM. V was trimmed by 6 bases and J by 5 bases, leaving 12 bases between them. CDR3 sequence reads: CASRGQGRDTQYF. In nucleotides, the CDR3 is TGTGCCAGCAGGGGGCAGGGCCGAGATACGCAGTATTTT.

This chain links TRBV5-1 with TRBJ2-7, with D perhaps being TRBD1 or TRBD2 (5 bases each). CDR1 is SGHRS and CDR2 is YFSETQ in the germline V gene. The CDR3 has 17 amino acids. Between the trimmed V and J ends, which lost 0 bases and 2 bases, there was a span of 18 bases. CDR3 coding DNA: TGCGCCAGCAGCTTGGTCCCCTCCGGGACGGCTACCTACGAGCAGTACTTC. Amino acids: CASSLVPSGTATYEQYF.

The chain employs TRBV28 and TRBJ2-1; either TRBD1 or TRBD2 may supply D (5 bases each). This CDR3 contains 15 residues. Germline V lookup: CDR1 MDHEN, CDR2 SYDVKM. Trimming removed 3 bases at V and 6 bases at J, with 15 bases between. CDR3 loop: CASSFLGRAPNEQFF. In nucleotides, the CDR3 is TGTGCCAGCAGTTTTTTGGGACGGGCCCCCAATGAGCAGTTCTTC. The full variable domain, its missing parts supplied by reference TRBV28 and TRBJ2-1, is DVKVTQSSRYLVKRTGEKVFLECVQDMDHENMFWYRQDPGLGLRLIYFSYDVKMKEKGDIPEGYSVSREKKERFSLILESASTNQTSMYLCASSFLGRAPNEQFFGPGTRLTVL.

The rearrangement links TRBV19 to TRBJ1-1, with D maybe TRBD1 (6 bases). The CDR3 covers 15 residues. From germline, CDR1 is LNHDA and CDR2 SQIVND (reference sequence). Trimming pared 4 bases from V and 0 bases from J, leaving 12 bases between. The CDR3 sequence: CASSNSGDLNTEAFF. The CDR3 bases are TGTGCCAGTAGTAACTCAGGGGACCTGAACACTGAAGCTTTCTTT.

The chain uses TRBV5-1 and TRBJ2-3; 13 nucleotides match TRBD2. CDR3 length: 19 amino acids. The germline V gene has CDR1 SGHRS and CDR2 YFSETQ. The ends lost 3 bases at V and 1 base at J; junction bases unmatched: 11. The CDR3 nucleotides read TGCGCCAGCAGCTCGTGGACTAGCGGGAGTGTCGAAGGCACAGATACGCAGTATTTT. Protein sequence: CASSSWTSGSVEGTDTQYF.

The chain couples TRBV7-2 to TRBJ1-2, with TRBD1 matching 10 bases. From germline, CDR1 is SGHTA and CDR2 FQGNSA. Germline trimming cut 5 bases from V and 5 bases from J; bases unmatched to any gene: 11. CDR3 length: 16 residues. The CDR3 DNA sequence: TGTGCCAGCAGCCCTGTACTAGACAGGGGGCGTTATGGCTACACCTTC. Protein sequence: CASSPVLDRGRYGYTF. Full variable domain (outside the CDR3, taken from reference TRBV7-2 and TRBJ1-2): GAGVSQSPSNKVTEKGKDVELRCDPISGHTALYWYRQSLGQGLEFLIYFQGNSAPDKSGLPSDRFSAERTGGSVSTLTIQRTQQEDSAVYLCASSPVLDRGRYGYTFGSGTRLTVV.

Concerning this clone: Other DNA sequences from this sample encode an identical CDR3 as well. The chain couples TRBV19 to TRBJ1-1; D is unclear. V shed 1 base and J shed 0 bases, with 9 bases lying between them. Germline V gives CDR1 LNHDA, CDR2 SQIVND (reference sequence). The CDR3 has 15 amino acids. CDR3 protein: CASSIVAGMNTEAFF. Written as DNA, the CDR3 is TGTGCCAGTAGTATAGTGGCGGGGATGAACACTGAAGCTTTCTTT.